The 14 T cell receptor beta chains below all came from one sample that was sequenced in a study of blood T cell repertoires in COVID-19. The protocol was immunoSEQ multiplex PCR, while the TCRdb copy is restricted to in-frame clones and leaves out a portion. The profile shows 140,000 or so clones, around 87% of them singletons. The sequencing sample was made of peripheral blood. These receptors were taken from a human donor in a cohort sampled during active COVID-19.

The chain has TRBV24-1 and TRBJ2-2, with 8 positions matching TRBD2. The V segment lost 3 bases and the J segment 6 bases; nucleotides outside the gene matches: 8. CDR1 is KGHDR, CDR2 SFDVKD, per germline. The CDR3 has 16 amino acids. In nucleotides, the CDR3 is TGTGCCACCAGTGATCCCGGGACTAGAAGGGCCGGGGAGCTGTTTTTT. Its translation: CATSDPGTRRAGELFF.

The chain joins TRBV28 to TRBJ2-7; D possibly corresponds to TRBD2 (5 bases). This CDR3 region has 14 residues. With 6 bases removed from V and 3 bases from J, the gap between germline ends came to 15 bases. Germline V gene sequence: CDR1 MDHEN, CDR2 SYDVKM. CDR3 nucleotide sequence: TGTGCCAGCAGACCAGCGGAGAGGCTCTACGAGCAGTACTTC. Protein sequence: CASRPAERLYEQYF.

The chain links TRBV19 to TRBJ2-3; 10 bases line up with TRBD1. The V segment lost 7 bases and the J segment 1 base; nucleotides outside the gene matches: 2. Germline V lookup: CDR1 LNHDA, CDR2 SQIVND (reference sequence). The CDR3 loop spans 14 amino acids. CDR3 coding DNA: TGTGCCAGTACAGACAGGGGGCGCACAGATACGCAGTATTTT. Protein product: CASTDRGRTDTQYF.

The chain couples TRBV19 to TRBJ1-1, with 7 bases fitting TRBD1. The CDR3 spans 18 residues. Germline V gives CDR1 LNHDA, CDR2 SQIVND (reference sequence). J was trimmed by 4 bases and V by 4 bases; bases with no gene match: 18. CDR3: CASSTTLPHRGVGTEAFF. The CDR3 nucleotides read TGTGCCAGTAGTACAACCCTTCCCCACAGGGGCGTGGGCACTGAAGCTTTCTTT.

The chain combines TRBV5-1 with TRBJ1-1, with D hard to call. This CDR3 has 13 amino acids. V lost 8 bases and J lost 0, with 11 bases in between. Germline V gene lookup returns CDR1 SGHRS and CDR2 YFSETQ. This CDR3 is CASARYMNTEAFF. The CDR3 nucleotides read TGCGCCAGTGCGCGGTATATGAACACTGAAGCTTTCTTT.

The chain is built from TRBV14 and TRBJ1-1; 8 nucleotides align to TRBD1. V trimming: 3 bases; J trimming: 10 bases; junction bases outside the gene matches: 10. The CDR3 extends over 14 amino acids. Per germline, CDR1 SGHDN and CDR2 FVKESK. CDR3 in DNA: TGTGCCAGCAGCCATCTCACAGGGGGGAATAGAGCTTTCTTT. Protein: CASSHLTGGNRAFF.

This chain connects TRBV7-9 to TRBJ2-7; TRBD2 matches 8 bases. V lost 8 bases, J lost 3 bases, and 9 bases stayed unmatched. Germline loops: CDR1 SEHNR, CDR2 FQNEAQ (reference sequence). CDR3 length: 14 amino acids. The CDR3: CASAGGVAGYEQYF. For the CDR3, the DNA is TGTGCCAGCGCCGGGGGGGTAGCGGGCTACGAGCAGTACTTC.

V gene TRBV28 combines with J gene TRBJ2-7; TRBD1 is a possible D gene (6 bases). This CDR3 spans 13 amino acids. Trimming shortened V by 7 bases and J by 6 bases, and 16 bases separated the two germline ends. The V gene's germline CDR1 is MDHEN and CDR2 SYDVKM. CDR3 amino acids: CASTRGTRLEQYF. CDR3 DNA sequence: TGTGCCAGCACTAGGGGGACAAGACTCGAGCAGTACTTC.

In this sample, this clone turned up many times. This sequence joins TRBV19 and TRBJ1-5, with no clear D. Germline assignment: CDR1 LNHDA and CDR2 SQIVND (reference sequence). Trimming shortened V by 7 bases and J by 3 bases, and 13 bases separated the two germline ends. The CDR3 covers 14 residues. The CDR3 loop is CASKREESNQPQHF. The CDR3 nucleotides are TGTGCCAGTAAGCGTGAGGAATCCAATCAGCCCCAGCATTTT. Using reference TRBV19 and TRBJ1-5 for the parts outside the CDR3, the full variable domain is DGGITQSPKYLFRKEGQNVTLSCEQNLNHDAMYWYRQDPGQGLRLIYYSQIVNDFQKGDIAEGYSVSREKKESFPLTVTSAQKNPTAFYLCASKREESNQPQHFGDGTRLSIL.

The J gene is TRBJ2-6, the V gene TRBV7-2; D may be TRBD1 (6 bases). Between the trimmed V and J ends, which lost 3 bases and 0 bases, there was a span of 12 bases. Germline-derived CDR1 and CDR2 are SGHTA and FQGNSA. There are 17 residues in the CDR3. CDR3 sequence: CASSFRQVFSGANVLTF. The CDR3 DNA sequence: TGTGCCAGCAGCTTCCGACAGGTATTCTCTGGGGCCAACGTCCTGACTTTC.

This rearrangement joins TRBV6-1 to TRBJ2-7; D may be TRBD1 (5 bases). V lost 2 bases to trimming and J lost 6 bases, with 14 bases between them. This CDR3 is 14 amino acids long. Germline-derived CDR1 and CDR2 are MNHNS and SASEGT. The CDR3 DNA sequence: TGTGCCAGCAGTGAATCCCCAGGGATGGTCGAGCAGTACTTC. It specifies CASSESPGMVEQYF.

V and J are TRBV27 and TRBJ2-1; tentatively, D is TRBD2 (6 bases). V shed 5 bases and J shed 2 bases, with 13 bases lying between them. CDR1 and CDR2 (germline): MNHEY, SMNVEV (reference sequence). The CDR3 spans 15 residues. CDR3 in amino acids: CASSKDYSPYNEQFF. CDR3 coding DNA: TGTGCCAGCAGTAAGGACTATTCACCCTACAATGAGCAGTTCTTC.

The chain's CDR3 is CASSGGLYEQYF. The CDR3 DNA reads TGTGCCAGCAGTGGGGGCCTATACGAGCAGTACTTC. The rearrangement links TRBV28 to TRBJ2-7; tentatively, D is TRBD1 (6 bases). The V gene lost 5 bases and the J gene lost 4 bases, with 9 bases spanning the gap. Germline CDR1 MDHEN, CDR2 SYDVKM. The CDR3 consists of 12 residues.

J is TRBJ2-7 and V is TRBV19; maybe TRBD1 (6 bases). With 1 base removed from V and 2 bases from J, the gap between germline ends came to 9 bases. CDR3 length equals 14 residues. Germline CDR1 and CDR2: LNHDA and SQIVND (reference sequence). The CDR3 sequence is CASSIGTGTYEQYF. CDR3 nucleotide sequence: TGTGCCAGTAGTATAGGCACAGGGACCTACGAGCAGTACTTC.